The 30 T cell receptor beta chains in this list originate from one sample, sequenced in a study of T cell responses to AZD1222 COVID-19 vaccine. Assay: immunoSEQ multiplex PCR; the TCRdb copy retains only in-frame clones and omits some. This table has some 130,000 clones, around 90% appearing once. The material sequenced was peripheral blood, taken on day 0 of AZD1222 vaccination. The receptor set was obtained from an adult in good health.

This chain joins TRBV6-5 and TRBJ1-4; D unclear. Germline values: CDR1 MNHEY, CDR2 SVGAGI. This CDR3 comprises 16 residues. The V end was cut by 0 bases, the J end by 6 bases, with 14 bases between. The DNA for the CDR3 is TGTGCCAGCAGTTACTCGGCGGGCGTCCAACATGAAAAACTGTTTTTT. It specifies CASSYSAGVQHEKLFF.

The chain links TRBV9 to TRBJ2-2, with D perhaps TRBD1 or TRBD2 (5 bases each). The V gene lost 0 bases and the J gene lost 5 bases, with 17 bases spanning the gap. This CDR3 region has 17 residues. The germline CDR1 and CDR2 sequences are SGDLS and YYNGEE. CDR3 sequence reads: CASSVGTPGWGTGELFF. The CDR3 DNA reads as TGTGCCAGCAGCGTAGGTACCCCCGGGTGGGGGACCGGGGAGCTGTTTTTT.

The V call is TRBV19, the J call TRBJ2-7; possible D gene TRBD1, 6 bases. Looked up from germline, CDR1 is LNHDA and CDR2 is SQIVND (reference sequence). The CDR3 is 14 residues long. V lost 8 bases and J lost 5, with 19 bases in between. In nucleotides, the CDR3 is TGTGCCAGTCCAGTTACACAGGGAAGTGACGAGCAGTACTTC. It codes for CASPVTQGSDEQYF. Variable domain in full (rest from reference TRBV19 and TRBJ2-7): DGGITQSPKYLFRKEGQNVTLSCEQNLNHDAMYWYRQDPGQGLRLIYYSQIVNDFQKGDIAEGYSVSREKKESFPLTVTSAQKNPTAFYLCASPVTQGSDEQYFGPGTRLTVT.

As DNA, the CDR3 is TGTGCCAGCATTGGGTCGCGGGGAAGTTGGGAAGCTTTCTTT. Protein sequence: CASIGSRGSWEAFF. This chain links TRBV6-5 with TRBJ1-1, with D unclear. Trimming shortened V by 7 bases and J by 8 bases, and 20 bases separated the two germline ends. Looked up from germline, CDR1 is MNHEY and CDR2 is SVGAGI. The CDR3 is 14 residues long.

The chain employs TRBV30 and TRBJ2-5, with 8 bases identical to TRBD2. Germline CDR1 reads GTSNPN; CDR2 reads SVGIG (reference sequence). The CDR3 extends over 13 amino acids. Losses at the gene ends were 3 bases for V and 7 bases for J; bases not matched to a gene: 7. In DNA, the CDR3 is TGTGCCTGGAGCCCCGGGGGGGCTGGGACCCAGTACTTC. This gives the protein CAWSPGGAGTQYF.

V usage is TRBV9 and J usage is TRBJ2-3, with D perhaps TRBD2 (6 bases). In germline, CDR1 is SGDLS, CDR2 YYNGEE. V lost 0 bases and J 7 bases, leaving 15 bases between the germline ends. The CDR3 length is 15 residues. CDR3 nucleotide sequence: TGTGCCAGCAGCGTAGAGCCCCGGGGACTTCATACGCAGTATTTT. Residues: CASSVEPRGLHTQYF.

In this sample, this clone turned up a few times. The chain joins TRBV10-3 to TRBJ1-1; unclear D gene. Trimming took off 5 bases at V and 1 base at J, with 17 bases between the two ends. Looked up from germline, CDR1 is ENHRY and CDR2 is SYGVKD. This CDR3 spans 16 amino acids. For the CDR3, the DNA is TGTGCCATCAGTACCACGGGAGGGCGCACGAACACTGAAGCTTTCTTT. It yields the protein CAISTTGGRTNTEAFF.

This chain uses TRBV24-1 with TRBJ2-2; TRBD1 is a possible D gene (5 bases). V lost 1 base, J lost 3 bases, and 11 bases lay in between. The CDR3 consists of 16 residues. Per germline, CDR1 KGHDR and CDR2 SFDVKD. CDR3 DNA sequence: TGTGCCACCAGTGATTTAAAGGGGTGGGACACCGGGGAGCTGTTTTTT. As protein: CATSDLKGWDTGELFF.

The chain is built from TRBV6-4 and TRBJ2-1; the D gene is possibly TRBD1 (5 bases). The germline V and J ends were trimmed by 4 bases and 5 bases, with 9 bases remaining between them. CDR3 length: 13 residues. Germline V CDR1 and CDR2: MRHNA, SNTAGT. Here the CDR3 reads CASSGTGDNEQFF. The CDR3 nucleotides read TGTGCCAGCAGTGGTACAGGAGACAATGAGCAGTTCTTC.

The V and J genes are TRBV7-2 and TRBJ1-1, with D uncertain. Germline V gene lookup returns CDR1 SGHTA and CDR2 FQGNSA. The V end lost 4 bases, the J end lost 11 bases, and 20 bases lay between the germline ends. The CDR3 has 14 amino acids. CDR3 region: CASSSPGQWVGAFF. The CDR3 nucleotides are TGTGCCAGCAGCTCACCGGGTCAGTGGGTTGGGGCTTTCTTT.

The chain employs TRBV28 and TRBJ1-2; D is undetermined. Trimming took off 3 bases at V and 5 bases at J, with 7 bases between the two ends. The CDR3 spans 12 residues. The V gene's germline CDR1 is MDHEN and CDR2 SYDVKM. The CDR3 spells CASSFRRYGYTF. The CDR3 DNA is TGTGCCAGCAGTTTCCGGAGGTATGGCTACACCTTC.

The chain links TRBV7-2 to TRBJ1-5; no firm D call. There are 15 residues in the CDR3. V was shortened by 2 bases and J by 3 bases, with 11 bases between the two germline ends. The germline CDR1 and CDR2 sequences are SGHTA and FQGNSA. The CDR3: CASSLKWGSNQPQHF. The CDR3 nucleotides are TGTGCCAGCAGCTTAAAATGGGGATCCAATCAGCCCCAGCATTTT.

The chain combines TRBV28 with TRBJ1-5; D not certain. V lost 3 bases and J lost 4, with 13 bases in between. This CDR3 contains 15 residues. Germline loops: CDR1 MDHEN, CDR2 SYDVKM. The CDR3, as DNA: TGTGCCAGCAGTTTGTCGTTACAGCCAAATCAGCCCCAGCATTTT. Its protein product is CASSLSLQPNQPQHF.

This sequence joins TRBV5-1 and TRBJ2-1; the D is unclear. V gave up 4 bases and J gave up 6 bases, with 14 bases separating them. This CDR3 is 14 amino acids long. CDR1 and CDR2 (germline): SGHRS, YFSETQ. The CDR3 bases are TGCGCCAGCAGCCTAGACGACCCGTCCAATGAGCAGTTCTTC. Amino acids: CASSLDDPSNEQFF. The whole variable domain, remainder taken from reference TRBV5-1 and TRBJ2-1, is KAGVTQTPRYLIKTRGQQVTLSCSPISGHRSVSWYQQTPGQGLQFLFEYFSETQRNKGNFPGRFSGRQFSNSRSEMNVSTLELGDSALYLCASSLDDPSNEQFFGPGTRLTVL.

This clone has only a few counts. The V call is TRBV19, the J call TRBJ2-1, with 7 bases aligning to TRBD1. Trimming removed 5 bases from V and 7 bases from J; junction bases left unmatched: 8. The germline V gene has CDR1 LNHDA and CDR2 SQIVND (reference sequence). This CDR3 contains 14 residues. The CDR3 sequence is CASSFHRGRNEQFF. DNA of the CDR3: TGTGCCAGTAGTTTCCACAGGGGAAGGAATGAGCAGTTCTTC.

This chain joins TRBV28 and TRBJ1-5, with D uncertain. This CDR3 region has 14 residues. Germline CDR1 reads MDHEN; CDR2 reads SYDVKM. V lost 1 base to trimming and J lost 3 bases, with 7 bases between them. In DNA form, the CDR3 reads TGTGCCAGCAGTTTATCGGGGTTCAATCAGCCCCAGCATTTT. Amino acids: CASSLSGFNQPQHF. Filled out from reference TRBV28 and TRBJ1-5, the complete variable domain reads DVKVTQSSRYLVKRTGEKVFLECVQDMDHENMFWYRQDPGLGLRLIYFSYDVKMKEKGDIPEGYSVSREKKERFSLILESASTNQTSMYLCASSLSGFNQPQHFGDGTRLSIL.

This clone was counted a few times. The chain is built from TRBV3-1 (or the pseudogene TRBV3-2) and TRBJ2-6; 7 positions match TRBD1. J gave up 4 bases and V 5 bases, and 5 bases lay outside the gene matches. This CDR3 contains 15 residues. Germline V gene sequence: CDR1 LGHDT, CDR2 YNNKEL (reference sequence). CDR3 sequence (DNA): TGTGCCAGCAGCGTTGACAGGGCAGGGGCCAACGTCCTGACTTTC. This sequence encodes CASSVDRAGANVLTF.

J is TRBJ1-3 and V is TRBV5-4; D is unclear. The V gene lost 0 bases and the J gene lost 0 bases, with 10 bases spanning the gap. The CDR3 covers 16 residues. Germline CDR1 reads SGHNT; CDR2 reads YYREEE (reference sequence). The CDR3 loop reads CASSLEAGLSGNTIYF. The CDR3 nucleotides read TGTGCCAGCAGCTTGGAAGCAGGCCTCTCTGGAAACACCATATATTTT.

In DNA, the CDR3 is TGCGCCAGCAGCCAAGGAATTGAGGGAGGAAACACTGAAGCTTTCTTT. This codes for CASSQGIEGGNTEAFF. The chain links TRBV4-3 to TRBJ1-1; D is unclear. CDR1 LGHNA and CDR2 YSLEER come from the germline V gene. The CDR3 extends over 16 amino acids. V lost 1 base, J lost 2 bases, and 14 bases lay in between.

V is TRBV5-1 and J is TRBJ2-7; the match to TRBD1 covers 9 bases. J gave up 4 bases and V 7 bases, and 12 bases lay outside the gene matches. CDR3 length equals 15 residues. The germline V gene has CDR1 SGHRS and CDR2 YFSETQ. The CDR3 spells CASSPRGTGPYEQYF. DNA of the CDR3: TGCGCCAGCTCCCCCCGAGGGACAGGGCCTTACGAGCAGTACTTC.

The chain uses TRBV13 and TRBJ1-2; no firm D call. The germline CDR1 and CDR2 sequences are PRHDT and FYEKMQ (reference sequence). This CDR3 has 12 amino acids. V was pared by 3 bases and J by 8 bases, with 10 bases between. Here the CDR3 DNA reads TGTGCCAGCAGCTTGGGCCTTCGAGGCTACACCTTC. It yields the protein CASSLGLRGYTF.

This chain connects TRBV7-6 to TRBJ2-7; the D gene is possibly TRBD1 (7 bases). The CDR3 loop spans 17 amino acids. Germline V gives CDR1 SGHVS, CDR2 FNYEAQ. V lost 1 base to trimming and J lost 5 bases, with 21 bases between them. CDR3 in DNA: TGTGCCAGCAGCTTAGATTCCGGGGGACAGAGGTATGACGAGCAGTACTTC. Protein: CASSLDSGGQRYDEQYF.

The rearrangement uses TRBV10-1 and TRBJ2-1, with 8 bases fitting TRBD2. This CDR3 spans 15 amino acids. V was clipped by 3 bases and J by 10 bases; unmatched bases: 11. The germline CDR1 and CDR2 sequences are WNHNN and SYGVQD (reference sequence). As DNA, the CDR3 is TGCGCCAGCAGTGATGGGGGACTAGGATTGGGCGAGCAGTTCTTC. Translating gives CASSDGGLGLGEQFF.

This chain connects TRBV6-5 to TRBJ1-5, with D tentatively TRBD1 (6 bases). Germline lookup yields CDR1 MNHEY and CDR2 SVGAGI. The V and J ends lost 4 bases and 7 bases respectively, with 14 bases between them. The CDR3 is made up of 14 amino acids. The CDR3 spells CASSSAGAEQPQHF. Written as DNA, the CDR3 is TGTGCCAGCAGTTCAGCGGGGGCAGAACAGCCCCAGCATTTT.

CDR3 coding DNA: TGTGCCAGCAGCTTGATAGCAGGGTCTTGGGACACCATATATTTT. It codes for CASSLIAGSWDTIYF. This sequence joins TRBV5-6 and TRBJ1-3; D is possibly TRBD1 (5 bases). CDR3 length: 15 residues. V lost 1 base and J 8 bases, leaving 16 bases between the germline ends. CDR1 is SGHDT and CDR2 is YYEEEE in the germline V gene. The entire variable domain, with the rest obtained from reference TRBV5-6 and TRBJ1-3, is as follows: DAGVTQSPTHLIKTRGQQVTLRCSPKSGHDTVSWYQQALGQGPQFIFQYYEEEERQRGNFPDRFSGHQFPNYSSELNVNALLLGDSALYLCASSLIAGSWDTIYFGEGSWLTVV.

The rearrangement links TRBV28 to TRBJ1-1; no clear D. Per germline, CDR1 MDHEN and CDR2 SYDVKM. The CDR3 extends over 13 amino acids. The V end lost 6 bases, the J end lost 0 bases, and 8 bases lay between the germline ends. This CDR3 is CASRRLMNTEAFF. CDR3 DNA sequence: TGTGCCAGCAGACGGTTGATGAACACTGAAGCTTTCTTT.

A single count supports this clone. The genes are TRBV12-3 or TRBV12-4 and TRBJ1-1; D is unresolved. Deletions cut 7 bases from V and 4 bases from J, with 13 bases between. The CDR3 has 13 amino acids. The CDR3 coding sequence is TGTGCCAGCAACAAGCGGGGAGGCACTGAAGCTTTCTTT. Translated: CASNKRGGTEAFF.

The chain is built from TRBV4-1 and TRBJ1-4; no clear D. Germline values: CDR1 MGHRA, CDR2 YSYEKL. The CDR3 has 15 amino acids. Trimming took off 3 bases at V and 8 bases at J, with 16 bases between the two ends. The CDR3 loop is CASSHYTGAGEKLFF. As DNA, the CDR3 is TGCGCCAGCAGCCATTACACCGGTGCGGGAGAAAAACTGTTTTTT.

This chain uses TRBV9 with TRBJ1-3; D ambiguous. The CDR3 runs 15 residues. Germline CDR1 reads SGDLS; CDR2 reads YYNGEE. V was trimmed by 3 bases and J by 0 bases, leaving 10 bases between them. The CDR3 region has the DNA TGTGCCAGCAGCGCTACCCTCAGCTCTGGAAACACCATATATTTT. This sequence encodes CASSATLSSGNTIYF. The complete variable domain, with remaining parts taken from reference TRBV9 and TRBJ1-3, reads DSGVTQTPKHLITATGQRVTLRCSPRSGDLSVYWYQQSLDQGLQFLIQYYNGEERAKGNILERFSAQQFPDLHSELNLSSLELGDSALYFCASSATLSSGNTIYFGEGSWLTVV.

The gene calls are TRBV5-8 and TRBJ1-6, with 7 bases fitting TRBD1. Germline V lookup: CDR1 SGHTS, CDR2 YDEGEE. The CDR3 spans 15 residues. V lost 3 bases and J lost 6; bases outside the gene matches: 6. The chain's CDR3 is CASSSGTAFNSPLHF. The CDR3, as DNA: TGTGCCAGCAGCTCCGGGACAGCGTTTAATTCACCCCTCCACTTT.